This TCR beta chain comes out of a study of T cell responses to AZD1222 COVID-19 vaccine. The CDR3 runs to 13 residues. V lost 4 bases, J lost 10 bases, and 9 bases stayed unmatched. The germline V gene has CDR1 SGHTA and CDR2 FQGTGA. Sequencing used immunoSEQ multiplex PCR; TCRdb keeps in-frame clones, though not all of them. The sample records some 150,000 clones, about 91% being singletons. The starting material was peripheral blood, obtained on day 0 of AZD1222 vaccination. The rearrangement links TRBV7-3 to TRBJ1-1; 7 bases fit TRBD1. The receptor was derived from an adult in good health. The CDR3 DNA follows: TGTGCCAGCAGCTCAATCTCCGGGACAGCAGCTTTCTTT. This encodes CASSSISGTAAFF.